These 9 T cell receptor beta chains came from one sample sequenced in a study of Graves' ophthalmopathy and Graves' hyperthyroidism. RNA transcripts served as template for amplifying TCR beta CDR3 sequences. First-round RT-PCR with HTBI primers preceded a second-round multiplex PCR. TCRdb reanalysed the multiplex PCR reads using MiXCR and keeps one entry per CDR3 protein. The sample has 900,000 to 1,200,000 distinct CDR3 sequences; about 35% are singletons. The source material was peripheral blood or thyroid tissue (not recorded which). The receptors were gathered from an adult man with Graves' hyperthyroidism.

This clonotype is a singleton in its sample. The chain is built from TRBV7-3 and TRBJ1-2; tentatively, D is TRBD1 (6 bases). Deletions cut 3 bases from V and 8 bases from J, with 13 bases between. The germline CDR1 and CDR2 sequences are SGHTA and FQGTGA. The CDR3 is 13 residues long. The CDR3 here is CASSFAQGRGYTF. DNA for the CDR3: TGTGCCAGCAGCTTCGCACAGGGTCGGGGCTACACCTTC.

This clonotype has at least ten counts. The J gene is TRBJ2-7, the V gene TRBV7-8, with D perhaps given as TRBD1 or TRBD2 (5 bases each). The V gene lost 5 bases and the J gene lost 6 bases, with 17 bases spanning the gap. This CDR3 has 14 amino acids. From germline, CDR1 is SGHVS and CDR2 FQNEAQ. The DNA for the CDR3 is TGTGCCAGCAGCCTGGGGACGGAGGCCCTCGAGCAGTACTTC. Translating gives CASSLGTEALEQYF. Based on the CDR3 plus reference TRBV7-8 and TRBJ2-7, the full variable domain is GAGVSQSPRYKVAKRGQDVALRCDPISGHVSLFWYQQALGQGPEFLTYFQNEAQLDKSGLPSDRFFAERPEGSVSTLKIQRTQQEDSAVYLCASSLGTEALEQYFGPGTRLTVT.

This clonotype was picked up many times. In DNA, the CDR3 is TGTGCCAGCAGCCCTAGGGGGGACTACTACTATGGCTACACCTTC. Protein product: CASSPRGDYYYGYTF. This chain joins TRBV7-6 and TRBJ1-2, with a tentative D call TRBD1 (6 bases). The CDR3 spans 15 residues. Trimming stripped 5 bases from V and 3 bases from J, with 16 bases between. CDR1 is SGHVS and CDR2 is FNYEAQ in the germline V gene. Supplemented by reference TRBV7-6 and TRBJ1-2, the full variable domain reads GAGVSQSPRYKVTKRGQDVALRCDPISGHVSLYWYRQALGQGPEFLTYFNYEAQQDKSGLPNDRFSAERPEGSISTLTIQRTEQRDSAMYRCASSPRGDYYYGYTFGSGTRLTVV.

This clonotype was recorded at least ten times. The rearrangement links TRBV19 to TRBJ1-3; D is unresolved. The CDR3 spans 13 residues. V was clipped by 7 bases and J by 0 bases, with 7 bases between them. Germline-derived CDR1 and CDR2 are LNHDA and SQIVND (reference sequence). The CDR3 reads CASKLSSGNTIYF. The CDR3, as DNA: TGTGCCAGTAAATTGTCCTCTGGAAACACCATATATTTT.

This clonotype was seen at least ten times. V usage is TRBV15 and J usage is TRBJ2-5, with D possibly TRBD2 on 5 matching bases. The CDR3 sequence is 15 residues long. From germline, CDR1 is LNHNV and CDR2 YYDKDF (reference sequence). V was cut by 6 bases and J by 1 base, with 15 bases left in between. The CDR3 reads CATRDDGILQETQYF. CDR3 nucleotide sequence: TGTGCCACCAGGGACGACGGGATCCTCCAAGAGACCCAGTACTTC. The full variable domain, with the rest looked up from reference TRBV15 and TRBJ2-5, is DAMVIQNPRYQVTQFGKPVTLSCSQTLNHNVMYWYQQKSSQAPKLLFHYYDKDFNNEADTPDNFQSRRPNTSFCFLDIRSPGLGDTAMYLCATRDDGILQETQYFGPGTRLLVL.

The V call is TRBV7-2, the J call TRBJ2-3; D is undetermined. The CDR3 totals 13 residues. Germline V gene data show CDR1 as SGHTA and CDR2 as FQGNSA. V lost 6 bases to trimming and J lost 9 bases, with 16 bases between them. The CDR3, as DNA: TGTGCCAGCAGATTTACTGGCGGCGTGACGCAGTATTTT. Protein product: CASRFTGGVTQYF. Full variable domain (missing parts from reference TRBV7-2 and TRBJ2-3): GAGVSQSPSNKVTEKGKDVELRCDPISGHTALYWYRQSLGQGLEFLIYFQGNSAPDKSGLPSDRFSAERTGGSVSTLTIQRTQQEDSAVYLCASRFTGGVTQYFGPGTRLTVL.

V is TRBV30 and J is TRBJ1-4, with D perhaps TRBD1 (6 bases). CDR3 length equals 12 residues. The V gene lost 4 bases and the J gene lost 6 bases, with 9 bases spanning the gap. The germline gives CDR1 GTSNPN, CDR2 SVGIG (reference sequence). CDR3 sequence: CAWTGEDEKLFF. The CDR3 DNA sequence: TGTGCCTGGACAGGGGAGGATGAAAAACTGTTTTTT.

This clonotype was seen many times. The V gene is TRBV7-2, the J gene TRBJ2-7; TRBD2 matches 7 bases. CDR1 SGHTA and CDR2 FQGNSA come from the germline V gene. CDR3 size: 16 residues. With V trimmed by 9 bases and J by 6 bases, 20 bases remained unmatched. CDR3 nucleotide sequence: TGTGCCAGTTCGACTAGCCGGAGTTCGCCATCGGTCGAGCAGTACTTC. This translates into CASSTSRSSPSVEQYF. Drawing the rest from reference TRBV7-2 and TRBJ2-7, the complete variable domain is GAGVSQSPSNKVTEKGKDVELRCDPISGHTALYWYRQSLGQGLEFLIYFQGNSAPDKSGLPSDRFSAERTGGSVSTLTIQRTQQEDSAVYLCASSTSRSSPSVEQYFGPGTRLTVT.

This clonotype showed up many times. The chain has TRBV15 and TRBJ2-5; the D gene could be TRBD1 or TRBD2 (5 bases each). CDR1 and CDR2 (germline): LNHNV, YYDKDF (reference sequence). The V end was cut by 5 bases, the J end by 5 bases, with 12 bases between. The CDR3 sequence is 13 residues long. The CDR3 region is CATSPWDRETQYF. The CDR3 DNA reads TGTGCCACCAGCCCTTGGGACCGGGAGACCCAGTACTTC.